This TCR beta chain emerged from a study of T cells in Graves' hyperthyroidism and ophthalmopathy. Amplification targeted TCR beta CDR3 regions from RNA transcripts. The HTBI primer set was used in a first-round RT-PCR of the TCR CDR3. TCRdb redid the calling of the multiplex PCR reads with MiXCR, one entry per CDR3 protein. The data show about 300,000 distinct CDR3 sequences, with about 14% seen just once and almost 8% held by the top ten. The ends were cut back, 0 bases at V and 6 bases at J, with 10 bases in the middle. The CDR3 totals 13 residues. CDR1 is GTSNPN and CDR2 is SVGIG in the germline V gene (reference sequence). Ten or more counts support this clonotype.

This sequence was found in a woman aged 25 to 39 with Graves' hyperthyroidism that later progressed to Graves' ophthalmopathy. Specimen: blood. The chain employs TRBV30 and TRBJ2-3; no definite D call. The CDR3 loop is CAWSVSVGDTQYF. CDR3 coding DNA: TGTGCCTGGAGTGTATCCGTAGGTGATACGCAGTATTTT.